A single sample is the source of the 32 T cell receptor beta chains below, sequenced in a study of cytomegalovirus exposure and HLA in healthy donors. The PCR used 60 Vbeta and 13 Jbeta primers. The method was immunoSEQ multiplex PCR; TCRdb's version includes in-frame clones alone and lacks a portion of them. The sample yields 35,000 to 55,000 clones, around 65% seen once. The sequencing input was PBMCs. These receptors all stem from a human donor in good health.

This clone has a handful of counts. V and J are TRBV10-3 and TRBJ2-3; TRBD2 aligns across 12 bases. The CDR3 is 17 amino acids. With 4 bases clipped from V and 2 bases from J, the junction kept 7 bases outside the gene matches. In germline, CDR1 is ENHRY, CDR2 SYGVKD. CDR3 in DNA: TGTGCCATCAGTGCCCTAGCGGGGGGGCGGCTCACAGATACGCAGTATTTT. Translating gives CAISALAGGRLTDTQYF.

V is TRBV7-3 and J is TRBJ1-2, with 8 bases that match TRBD1. Trimming cost V 0 bases and J 6 bases; bases outside gene matches: 3. The CDR3 has 14 residues. The germline V gene has CDR1 SGHTA and CDR2 FQGTGA. The CDR3 coding sequence is TGTGCCAGCAGCTTAACGCGGACAGGGAATGGCTACACCTTC. This translates into CASSLTRTGNGYTF.

The chain couples TRBV10-3 to TRBJ2-7; TRBD1 matches 12 bases. Germline V gene lookup returns CDR1 ENHRY and CDR2 SYGVKD. The J segment lost 3 bases and the V segment lost 6 bases, leaving 6 bases of the junction unmatched. The CDR3 loop spans 15 amino acids. The CDR3 sequence: CAIRAGTGGNYEQYF. The CDR3 nucleotides read TGTGCCATCAGGGCTGGGACAGGGGGCAACTACGAGCAGTACTTC.

This clone has more than one count but fewer than ten. J is TRBJ2-7 and V is TRBV4-3, with no clear D. CDR3 length: 16 residues. V lost 0 bases and J lost 4, with 16 bases in between. The germline CDR1 and CDR2 sequences are LGHNA and YSLEER. CDR3 residues: CASSQENGGRSYEQYF. Written as DNA, the CDR3 is TGCGCCAGCAGCCAAGAGAACGGCGGTAGGAGTTACGAGCAGTACTTC.

The chain joins TRBV7-8 to TRBJ2-7; D is possibly TRBD2 (5 bases). The length of the CDR3 is 12 residues. The ends were cut back, 2 bases at V and 6 bases at J, with 8 bases in the middle. Germline V gives CDR1 SGHVS, CDR2 FQNEAQ. The CDR3 coding sequence is TGTGCCAGCAGCTTACCGGACTCCGAGCAGTACTTC. Translation gives CASSLPDSEQYF.

The chain is built from TRBV18 and TRBJ2-3, with D perhaps TRBD2 (5 bases). V lost 4 bases and J lost 6, with 14 bases in between. CDR3 length: 14 residues. Germline CDR1 is KGHSH and CDR2 is LQKENI. The CDR3 is CASSLGRDRDTQYF. CDR3 coding DNA: TGTGCCAGCTCACTTGGACGGGATCGGGATACGCAGTATTTT.

This clone was detected only a few times. This chain joins TRBV4-2 and TRBJ2-2; D perhaps matches TRBD2 (7 bases). The germline gives CDR1 LGHNA, CDR2 YNFKEQ. The CDR3 totals 15 residues. Trimming removed 4 bases at V and 5 bases at J, with 14 bases between. CDR3 in DNA: TGTGCCAGCAGCCCGTTGGGGGGGGCGACCGGGGAGCTGTTTTTT. The encoded protein is CASSPLGGATGELFF.

The chain recombines TRBV5-1 with TRBJ2-5, with 7 bases aligning to TRBD1. V lost 3 bases to trimming and J lost 5 bases; unmatched junction nucleotides: 7. Germline-derived CDR1 and CDR2 are SGHRS and YFSETQ. The CDR3 runs to 14 residues. CDR3 sequence reads: CASSSRQGGETQYF. DNA of the CDR3: TGCGCCAGCAGCTCTAGACAGGGTGGGGAGACCCAGTACTTC.

This clone was counted between two and nine times. This chain links TRBV5-1 with TRBJ2-1; a weak D match, TRBD1 (6 bases). In germline, CDR1 is SGHRS, CDR2 YFSETQ. The CDR3 is 15 amino acids. V shed 4 bases and J shed 4 bases, with 15 bases lying between them. CDR3 sequence: CASSPMDSGYNEQFF. As DNA, the CDR3 is TGCGCCAGCAGCCCAATGGACAGTGGGTACAATGAGCAGTTCTTC.

The rearrangement links TRBV5-1 to TRBJ2-3; a weak D match, TRBD1 (6 bases). Germline CDR1 and CDR2: SGHRS and YFSETQ. The CDR3 consists of 13 residues. The germline V and J ends were trimmed by 4 bases and 6 bases, with 12 bases remaining between them. CDR3 amino acids: CASSEGQGDTQYF. The CDR3 DNA reads as TGCGCCAGCAGCGAGGGACAAGGGGATACGCAGTATTTT.

This clone appeared a few times. J is TRBJ1-6 and V is TRBV5-1; no clear D. V shed 7 bases and J shed 3 bases, with 8 bases lying between them. The CDR3 is 13 amino acids. From germline, CDR1 is SGHRS and CDR2 YFSETQ. CDR3 bases: TGCGCCAGCGGGAGAAACTATAATTCACCCCTCCACTTT. Translated, it gives CASGRNYNSPLHF. Based on the CDR3 plus reference TRBV5-1 and TRBJ1-6, the full variable domain is KAGVTQTPRYLIKTRGQQVTLSCSPISGHRSVSWYQQTPGQGLQFLFEYFSETQRNKGNFPGRFSGRQFSNSRSEMNVSTLELGDSALYLCASGRNYNSPLHFGNGTRLTVT.

This sequence joins TRBV4-3 and TRBJ2-3, with 7 bases aligning to TRBD2. The CDR3 length is 16 residues. Germline V CDR1 and CDR2: LGHNA, YSLEER. The V gene end was trimmed by 4 bases and the J gene end by 6 bases; junction bases not matched to a gene: 13. The DNA for the CDR3 is TGCGCCAGCAGCCCCTCCCCCGCGGGGGAGGGGGATACGCAGTATTTT. Its protein is CASSPSPAGEGDTQYF.

The chain uses TRBV30 and TRBJ2-5; D may be TRBD1 (6 bases). The last part of the DNA fits TRBJ2-7 better; the J call may be wrong. The CDR3 is made up of 12 amino acids. CDR1 GTSNPN and CDR2 SVGIG come from the germline V gene (reference sequence). CDR3 nucleotide sequence: TGTGCCTGGAGTGCACAGGGCTACGAGCAGTACTTC. This gives the protein CAWSAQGYEQYF.

The CDR3 is CAIRASGSGTEAFF. In DNA form, the CDR3 reads TGTGCCATCAGGGCGTCGGGGAGTGGGACTGAAGCTTTCTTT. V usage is TRBV10-3 and J usage is TRBJ1-1; D gene uncertain. Germline V gene sequence: CDR1 ENHRY, CDR2 SYGVKD. The CDR3 is 14 residues long. Trimming pared 6 bases from V and 5 bases from J, leaving 16 bases between.

The chain links TRBV5-1 to TRBJ2-5; a weak D match, TRBD2 (5 bases). Germline loops: CDR1 SGHRS, CDR2 YFSETQ. The CDR3 contains 13 residues. Trimming cost V 2 bases and J 5 bases, with 10 bases left between them. The CDR3 reads CASSFERPETQYF. CDR3 in DNA: TGCGCCAGCAGCTTCGAGCGGCCGGAGACCCAGTACTTC. The full variable domain, with the rest looked up from reference TRBV5-1 and TRBJ2-5, is KAGVTQTPRYLIKTRGQQVTLSCSPISGHRSVSWYQQTPGQGLQFLFEYFSETQRNKGNFPGRFSGRQFSNSRSEMNVSTLELGDSALYLCASSFERPETQYFGPGTRLLVL.

This clone was recorded a few times. J is TRBJ2-3 and V is TRBV5-4, with unresolved D. The V gene lost 4 bases and the J gene lost 2 bases, with 5 bases spanning the gap. This CDR3 has 12 residues. Germline V gene sequence: CDR1 SGHNT, CDR2 YYREEE (reference sequence). The CDR3 sequence: CASSDSTDTQYF. DNA for the CDR3: TGTGCCAGCAGCGACTCCACAGATACGCAGTATTTT.

The V gene is TRBV28, the J gene TRBJ2-1; D not resolved. This CDR3 has 15 residues. V dropped 6 bases and J dropped 0 bases, with 12 bases sitting between them. Germline CDR1 MDHEN, CDR2 SYDVKM. CDR3 residues: CASSRQVSSYNEQFF. Here the CDR3 DNA reads TGTGCCAGCAGCAGACAAGTCTCCTCCTACAATGAGCAGTTCTTC.

This clone was observed a handful of times. The chain recombines TRBV13 with TRBJ2-2, with D perhaps matching TRBD1 (5 bases). The CDR3 sequence is 14 residues long. Germline CDR1 PRHDT, CDR2 FYEKMQ (reference sequence). The V end was cut by 5 bases, the J end by 4 bases, with 11 bases between. The CDR3 loop is CASSTSGFTGELFF. Here the CDR3 DNA reads TGTGCCAGCAGCACCTCAGGGTTCACCGGGGAGCTGTTTTTT.

This clone was seen just once. The rearrangement links TRBV30 to TRBJ2-3, with TRBD1 as a possible D gene (6 bases). The V end was cut by 3 bases, the J end by 10 bases, with 11 bases between. The CDR3 spans 11 residues. Germline values: CDR1 GTSNPN, CDR2 SVGIG (reference sequence). The CDR3, as DNA: TGTGCCTGGAGGGACAGTTGGGCGCAGTATTTT. Amino acids: CAWRDSWAQYF.

The genes are TRBV19 and TRBJ1-4; D not certain. Trimming stripped 3 bases from V and 11 bases from J, with 7 bases between. Germline lookup yields CDR1 LNHDA and CDR2 SQIVND (reference sequence). This CDR3 comprises 11 residues. CDR3 DNA sequence: TGTGCCAGTAGTATCCCGGGGAAACTGTTTTTT. Translated, it gives CASSIPGKLFF.

The chain carries TRBV6-1 and TRBJ2-1; 12 nucleotides align to TRBD2. Per germline, CDR1 MNHNS and CDR2 SASEGT. The trim removed 2 bases at V and 6 bases at J, leaving 5 bases unmatched. This CDR3 spans 16 amino acids. The DNA for the CDR3 is TGTGCCAGCAGTGAACGAAGGACTAGCGGGGCCAATGAGCAGTTCTTC. Translation: CASSERRTSGANEQFF.

The rearrangement joins TRBV10-3 to TRBJ2-7; tentative D call: TRBD2 (5 bases). With 8 bases removed from V and 1 base from J, the gap between germline ends came to 12 bases. Germline assignment: CDR1 ENHRY and CDR2 SYGVKD. The CDR3 has 13 amino acids. The CDR3 loop reads CAIQDSKSYEQYF. The CDR3 bases are TGTGCCATCCAGGACTCGAAATCCTACGAGCAGTACTTC.

The rearrangement links TRBV6-1 to TRBJ1-5; 8 nucleotides align to TRBD1. This CDR3 contains 17 residues. Looked up from germline, CDR1 is MNHNS and CDR2 is SASEGT. Unmatched junction bases numbered 14, after V lost 3 bases and J lost 7 bases. This chain's CDR3 is CASSDVEGTGSSQPQHF. CDR3 coding DNA: TGTGCCAGCAGTGATGTCGAGGGGACAGGTTCGAGCCAGCCCCAGCATTTT.

The rearrangement links TRBV11-3 to TRBJ1-4, with D unresolved. The ends were cut back, 0 bases at V and 7 bases at J, with 6 bases in the middle. Germline values: CDR1 SGHNT, CDR2 YENEEA. The CDR3 has 13 residues. The CDR3 DNA is TGTGCCAGCAGCTTAGATCTGAGTGAAAAACTGTTTTTT. The encoded protein is CASSLDLSEKLFF.

This clone was found a few times. This chain connects TRBV4-2 to TRBJ2-3; perhaps TRBD2 as D (5 bases). With 0 bases removed from V and 0 bases from J, the gap between germline ends came to 16 bases. This CDR3 is 18 amino acids long. Germline values: CDR1 LGHNA, CDR2 YNFKEQ. CDR3 in amino acids: CASSQDWRSVTSTDTQYF. The CDR3 nucleotides read TGTGCCAGCAGCCAAGATTGGCGTAGCGTTACTAGCACAGATACGCAGTATTTT.

The genes are TRBV5-4 and TRBJ2-7; 7 bases fit TRBD1. The CDR3 extends over 12 amino acids. The junction had 7 bases not matched to a gene; V was cut back by 3 bases and J by 10 bases. Germline assignment: CDR1 SGHNT and CDR2 YYREEE (reference sequence). CDR3 in DNA: TGTGCCAGCAGCTCACGGACAGGTGACCAGTACTTC. This translates into CASSSRTGDQYF.

The genes are TRBV27 and TRBJ2-2; tentatively, D is TRBD2 (5 bases). The CDR3 is 14 residues long. Germline lookup yields CDR1 MNHEY and CDR2 SMNVEV (reference sequence). V dropped 3 bases and J dropped 4 bases, with 9 bases sitting between them. The DNA of the CDR3 is TGTGCCAGCAGTTTGAGGGATGGCACCGGGGAGCTGTTTTTT. Translated: CASSLRDGTGELFF.

This clone turned up a few times. The V gene is TRBV5-1, the J gene TRBJ1-4; no reliable D call. CDR1 is SGHRS and CDR2 is YFSETQ in the germline V gene. This CDR3 region has 14 residues. Trimming cost V 0 bases and J 7 bases, with 10 bases left between them. In nucleotides, the CDR3 is TGCGCCAGCAGCTTGGGGGGAGAAGGTGAAAAACTGTTTTTT. Amino acid sequence: CASSLGGEGEKLFF.

This clone was observed a single time. A read error may produce the germline difference seen at one junction end. The chain recombines TRBV7-2 with TRBJ1-6; D is undetermined. This CDR3 region has 13 residues. The germline CDR1 and CDR2 sequences are SGHTA and FQGNSA. The CDR3 here is CASGLIGRRPLHF. The CDR3 nucleotides are TGTGCCAGCGGCTTAATAGGCCGGCGGCCCCTCCACTTT.

This chain connects TRBV10-3 to TRBJ2-5; 9 nucleotides line up with TRBD2. J was trimmed by 5 bases and V by 6 bases; bases with no gene match: 10. CDR3 size: 15 residues. Germline V lookup: CDR1 ENHRY, CDR2 SYGVKD. CDR3 loop: CAIRRTLSGGETQYF. CDR3 in DNA: TGTGCCATCAGAAGAACTCTAAGCGGGGGGGAGACCCAGTACTTC.

Note on this clone: An end of the junction differs from the germline gene, which may be a read error. The CDR3 coding sequence is TGTGCCAGCATCTTGGGGAGGTACACGAGCTCCCACAATGAGCAGTTCTTC. Its protein product is CASILGRYTSSHNEQFF. V is TRBV7-9 and J is TRBJ2-1; tentative D call: TRBD2 (6 bases). CDR1 and CDR2 (germline): SEHNR, FQNEAQ (reference sequence). The CDR3 is made up of 17 amino acids.

This clone was seen just once. One junction end does not reproduce the germline sequence, and a read error may be involved. The V and J genes are TRBV5-4 and TRBJ2-7; possibly TRBD2 for D (5 bases). This CDR3 is built from 16 residues. Per germline, CDR1 SGHNT and CDR2 YYREEE (reference sequence). The CDR3 loop is CASSLGSSGIPYGQYF. CDR3 nucleotides: TGTGCCAGCAGCTTGGGATCTTCGGGGATCCCCTACGGGCAGTACTTC.